These 20 T cell receptor beta chains originate from one sample sequenced in a study of siplizumab effects on memory and regulatory T cells. TCRdb keeps only in-frame clones here, not all; method: immunoSEQ multiplex PCR. The table shows about 50,000 clones, with roughly 92% occurring only once. Sequencing was carried out using CD8+ T cells sorted from blood. All receptors derive from a human donor in good health.

The chain combines TRBV29-1 with TRBJ2-5; 15 nucleotides line up with TRBD2. The trim removed 3 bases at V and 4 bases at J, leaving 6 bases unmatched. The CDR3 extends over 16 amino acids. The germline gives CDR1 SQVTM, CDR2 ANQGSEA. CDR3 loop: CSVDGLAGGSPETQYF. The CDR3 DNA reads as TGCAGCGTTGATGGACTAGCGGGAGGGAGCCCAGAGACCCAGTACTTC.

This clone was counted a few times. This sequence joins TRBV5-1 and TRBJ2-1; 10 nucleotides line up with TRBD2. J lost 2 bases, V lost 0 bases, and 8 bases had no gene match. The V gene's germline CDR1 is SGHRS and CDR2 YFSETQ. This CDR3 spans 18 amino acids. DNA of the CDR3: TGCGCCAGCAGCTTGGTTGGAGCGGGAGGGCCCACCTACAATGAGCAGTTCTTC. Protein: CASSLVGAGGPTYNEQFF. Supplemented by reference TRBV5-1 and TRBJ2-1, the full variable domain reads KAGVTQTPRYLIKTRGQQVTLSCSPISGHRSVSWYQQTPGQGLQFLFEYFSETQRNKGNFPGRFSGRQFSNSRSEMNVSTLELGDSALYLCASSLVGAGGPTYNEQFFGPGTRLTVL.

Details on this clone: The identical CDR3 is also encoded by other nucleotide sequences in the sample. The chain couples TRBV19 to TRBJ2-7, with D uncertain. The germline CDR1 and CDR2 sequences are LNHDA and SQIVND (reference sequence). The CDR3 has 13 residues. V was pared by 1 base and J by 1 base, with 5 bases between. CDR3 in amino acids: CASSIGPSYEQYF. CDR3 nucleotide sequence: TGTGCCAGTAGTATAGGGCCTTCCTACGAGCAGTACTTC.

This clone came up once. The rearrangement uses TRBV21-1 and TRBJ2-4. TRBV21-1 is a known pseudogene. CDR3 length: 15 residues. The CDR3 DNA reads TGTGCCAGCATCGGCCGAAGATTAGCCAAAAACATTCAGTACTTC. Its translation: CASIGRRLAKNIQYF.

This clone was observed once. This chain links TRBV7-2 with TRBJ2-1; D ambiguous. CDR3 size: 16 residues. Germline-derived CDR1 and CDR2 are SGHTA and FQGNSA. Trimming took off 4 bases at V and 4 bases at J, with 17 bases between the two ends. CDR3 residues: CASSSRTVGPYNEQFF. CDR3 nucleotides: TGTGCCAGCAGCTCCCGGACGGTAGGGCCATACAATGAGCAGTTCTTC.

The chain recombines TRBV29-1 with TRBJ2-7; D is uncertain. The V gene's germline CDR1 is SQVTM and CDR2 ANQGSEA. The CDR3 runs to 13 residues. V was pared by 4 bases and J by 7 bases, with 17 bases between. The CDR3 is CSVVTVLGVEQYF. The CDR3 DNA sequence: TGCAGCGTTGTTACCGTTCTGGGTGTAGAGCAGTACTTC.

This clone was detected once. The CDR3 DNA follows: TGTGCCAGCAGTTGGCGGAGTGGGGGCTACAATGAGCAGTTCTTC. Amino acids: CASSWRSGGYNEQFF. The chain combines TRBV27 with TRBJ2-1; the D call may be TRBD1 or TRBD2 (5 bases each). The length of the CDR3 is 15 residues. The germline V gene has CDR1 MNHEY and CDR2 SMNVEV (reference sequence). V was shortened by 4 bases and J by 3 bases, with 13 bases between the two germline ends.

The chain carries TRBV4-1 and TRBJ2-7; tentatively, D is TRBD1 (7 bases). Germline values: CDR1 MGHRA, CDR2 YSYEKL. The CDR3 has 14 residues. The germline V and J ends were trimmed by 4 bases and 3 bases, with 13 bases remaining between them. CDR3 DNA sequence: TGCGCCAGCAGCCTCCGGGGGACAGACTACGAGCAGTACTTC. Protein sequence: CASSLRGTDYEQYF.

The rearrangement links TRBV5-4 to TRBJ1-1; tentative D call: TRBD1 (6 bases). The germline V and J ends were trimmed by 3 bases and 3 bases, with 21 bases remaining between them. The CDR3 contains 17 residues. CDR1 and CDR2 from the germline V gene are SGHNT and YYREEE (reference sequence). In DNA form, the CDR3 reads TGTGCCAGCAGCTATATCACAGGGTTGGCGGGAGACACTGAAGCTTTCTTT. It yields the protein CASSYITGLAGDTEAFF.

The table lists this clone with a count of one. This sequence joins TRBV27 and TRBJ1-5; no clear D gene. This CDR3 comprises 13 residues. Per germline, CDR1 MNHEY and CDR2 SMNVEV (reference sequence). The ends were cut back, 7 bases at V and 7 bases at J, with 14 bases in the middle. The CDR3 reads CASKSGQAQPQHF. The CDR3 nucleotides are TGTGCCAGCAAATCTGGCCAGGCCCAGCCCCAGCATTTT.

V and J are TRBV27 and TRBJ2-3; 8 bases fit TRBD1. Losses at the gene ends were 2 bases for V and 6 bases for J; bases not matched to a gene: 10. The length of the CDR3 is 16 residues. The V gene's germline CDR1 is MNHEY and CDR2 SMNVEV (reference sequence). This CDR3 reads CASSLGMDRVTDTQYF. The CDR3 nucleotides are TGTGCCAGCAGTTTAGGGATGGACAGGGTGACTGATACGCAGTATTTT.

This chain links TRBV9 with TRBJ2-1; D call uncertain. V lost 0 bases and J lost 4, with 5 bases in between. The CDR3 has 13 amino acids. From germline, CDR1 is SGDLS and CDR2 YYNGEE. This chain's CDR3 is CASSVGEYNEQFF. The DNA for the CDR3 is TGTGCCAGCAGCGTAGGAGAGTACAATGAGCAGTTCTTC.

This clone came up once. The chain has TRBV19 and TRBJ2-7; tentative D call: TRBD1 (6 bases). This CDR3 has 14 residues. V lost 6 bases and J 3 bases, leaving 15 bases between the germline ends. The germline gives CDR1 LNHDA, CDR2 SQIVND (reference sequence). CDR3 amino acids: CASSTRDKHYEQYF. Here the CDR3 DNA reads TGTGCCAGTAGCACACGGGACAAACACTACGAGCAGTACTTC.

The chain couples TRBV5-1 to TRBJ2-7; no definite D call. Looked up from germline, CDR1 is SGHRS and CDR2 is YFSETQ. The CDR3 contains 15 residues. V lost 0 bases to trimming and J lost 2 bases, with 12 bases between them. The CDR3 protein is CASSLAPGDPYEQYF. The CDR3 coding sequence is TGCGCCAGCAGCTTGGCCCCGGGCGATCCCTACGAGCAGTACTTC.

V and J are TRBV15 and TRBJ1-4; 7 bases line up with TRBD1. The germline gives CDR1 LNHNV, CDR2 YYDKDF (reference sequence). CDR3 length equals 17 residues. J gave up 8 bases and V 3 bases, and 15 bases lay outside the gene matches. The CDR3: CATSSKRSEQGKEKLFF. In DNA, the CDR3 is TGTGCCACCAGCAGTAAGAGGTCGGAACAGGGGAAGGAAAAACTGTTTTTT. The full variable domain, in which reference TRBV15 and TRBJ1-4 provide the parts outside the CDR3, is DAMVIQNPRYQVTQFGKPVTLSCSQTLNHNVMYWYQQKSSQAPKLLFHYYDKDFNNEADTPDNFQSRRPNTSFCFLDIRSPGLGDTAMYLCATSSKRSEQGKEKLFFGSGTQLSVL.

V and J are TRBV13 and TRBJ1-2; D gene unclear. Trimming removed 2 bases at V and 5 bases at J, with 18 bases between. This CDR3 is 16 amino acids long. Germline values: CDR1 PRHDT, CDR2 FYEKMQ (reference sequence). CDR3 residues: CASSLSSVVLRYGYTF. The CDR3 region has the DNA TGTGCCAGCAGCTTATCTAGTGTGGTTTTAAGGTATGGCTACACCTTC. The entire variable domain, with the rest obtained from reference TRBV13 and TRBJ1-2, is as follows: AAGVIQSPRHLIKEKRETATLKCYPIPRHDTVYWYQQGPGQDPQFLISFYEKMQSDKGSIPDRFSAQQFSDYHSELNMSSLELGDSALYFCASSLSSVVLRYGYTFGSGTRLTVV.

This clone appeared once. The CDR3 coding sequence is TGTGCCAGCAGCTTAGACTCTCCCCTTGGTGGCTACACCTTC. This gives the protein CASSLDSPLGGYTF. V is TRBV11-2 and J is TRBJ1-2; D not resolved. V lost 0 bases and J lost 7, with 12 bases in between. Germline V gene lookup returns CDR1 SGHAT and CDR2 FQNNGV. The CDR3 spans 14 residues. Complete variable domain (other parts from reference TRBV11-2 and TRBJ1-2): EAGVAQSPRYKIIEKRQSVAFWCNPISGHATLYWYQQILGQGPKLLIQFQNNGVVDDSQLPKDRFSAERLKGVDSTLKIQPAKLEDSAVYLCASSLDSPLGGYTFGSGTRLTVV.

CDR3: CASGLLAGVSMGETQYF. CDR3 DNA sequence: TGTGCCAGCGGGTTACTAGCGGGAGTATCGATGGGAGAGACCCAGTACTTC. The chain carries TRBV28 and TRBJ2-5; the match to TRBD2 covers 11 bases. Unmatched junction bases numbered 15, after V lost 8 bases and J lost 4 bases. The length of the CDR3 is 17 residues. Germline values: CDR1 MDHEN, CDR2 SYDVKM.

The V call is TRBV28, the J call TRBJ1-2; 9 nucleotides align to TRBD1. This CDR3 contains 19 residues. CDR1 and CDR2 from the germline V gene are MDHEN and SYDVKM. V was clipped by 4 bases and J by 3 bases; unmatched bases: 18. CDR3 nucleotides: TGTGCCAGCAGTTCCGATACGGGGACAGGGCAGGATTTAGACTATGGCTACACCTTC. It encodes CASSSDTGTGQDLDYGYTF.

The chain couples TRBV28 to TRBJ2-7; D call uncertain. V was pared by 5 bases and J by 4 bases, with 9 bases between. Germline CDR1 MDHEN, CDR2 SYDVKM. The CDR3 spans 12 residues. CDR3 DNA sequence: TGTGCCAGCAGTCCGCCAGAGTACGAGCAGTACTTC. Protein product: CASSPPEYEQYF.